The T cell receptor (beta chain) described here comes from a study of cytomegalovirus exposure and HLA in healthy donors (dated by TCRdb to about 2017). Broadly, across the study: In an earlier analysis of some 610 of the donors, 276 Gb of sequence data and just under 120 million unique TCR beta sequences from about 179 million T cells were reported. An early release covering over 500 HLA-typed donors comprised approximately 290 gigabases of sequencing data and roughly 86 million unique TCR sequences. Among the roughly 400 genotyped donors, 81% belonged to the genetic ancestry cluster associated with self-reported Caucasian donors. The study was designed to test whether signatures of past pathogen exposure could be identified by cataloging public T cell receptors. The study used immunosequencing to profile the T cell repertoires of under 700 subjects and linked those repertoires to cytomegalovirus serostatus. In addition to the first cohort of approximately 650 subjects, a separate validation cohort of over 90 different subjects was used. High-throughput TCR immunosequencing, statistical association of individual TCRs with disease status, and machine learning were combined to predict cytomegalovirus infection status. In a later analysis, previously published TCR beta repertoires from 600 to 850 donors were re-analyzed and high-resolution HLA genotyping was added so that TCR occurrence patterns could be studied. In the later analysis, no new phenotypic data were used to find candidate immune exposures; instead, reliance was placed on TCR beta sequences and their occurrence across donors. An earlier analysis of about 600 of the donors used high-throughput TCR beta sequencing to judge whether each TCR beta V gene segment behaved as functional or pseudogenic. Alongside the repertoire data, information on donor age, sex, ethnicity and CMV serostatus was compiled. Genome-wide SNP genotypes for about 55% of the roughly 670 donors were used in a later genetic analysis, which treated that subset as a discovery cohort. Every discovery cohort repertoire had been produced on one sequencing platform. HLA typing covered class I and class II loci at four-digit resolution. Typing coverage varied by locus: roughly 620-640 donors for A, B, C, DRB1 and DQB1; about 520 for DQA1; more than 600 for DPA1; about 450 for DPB1. Roughly 5 DR-DQ haplotypes were treated as single units for association and clustering because of strong linkage in the cohort. Among some 400 genotyped donors of the cohort, an average of approximately 240,000 unique TCR beta nucleotide sequences was sequenced per donor, of which 15% to 20% were non-productive.

V is cut by 6 bases and J by 0 bases, and the space between the germline ends is 11 bases. The CDR3, from cysteine to phenylalanine, totals 14 residues. The sequence is cut down to CDR3 DNA, 42 bases in frame from base 1. The CDR1 and CDR2 encoded by the germline V gene are SQVTM and ANQGSEA. This clone was seen only a few times. Its target antigen remains unknown. Qualities for individual bases were not recorded, and no much larger clone is one base off. What the research found in general, with its limitations: The presence/absence analyses assumed that sequencing depth was roughly uniform across donors, and that assumption may not be true. Some IMGT-functional V segments, including TRBV6-2 and TRBV6-3, could not be distinguished by the 87-base-pair reads and were therefore excluded. A later genetic analysis reported fewer N-insertions in productive TCRs among donors in an Asian-associated ancestry cluster than the roughly 700-donor mean. Only TCR beta chains were sequenced in this cohort, and the absence of alpha or paired-chain data limited detectable features. A further reported finding was that TCR beta sequences accurately predicted the HLA-A and HLA-B alleles for most subjects in the first cohort. In a later analysis, most CMV-associated TCR beta chains were found to appear HLA-restricted, with HLA associations seemingly driven largely by CMV exposure. In a later analysis, several top co-occurrence clusters were reported to appear linked to parvovirus B19, influenza, CMV and Epstein-Barr virus. Correlated functional status among segregating V segments might reflect linkage disequilibrium, but an unknown experimental factor could not be ruled out. Broadly in line with IMGT annotations, most TCR beta V segments showed up in productive rearrangements about 87% or about 30% of the time in an earlier analysis of some 590 of the donors. A cluster of highly shared sequence variants was judged likely to represent a technical artifact of the sequencing pipeline. A total of 150 or so TCR beta chains were listed by the study as associated with cytomegalovirus. A few of the identified cytomegalovirus-associated TCR beta chains were confirmed in vitro to be specific for cytomegalovirus antigens. Because HLA typing was missing for some donors at each locus, association tests included only the typed subset. Most TCR sequences were observed very rarely across donors, whereas some public TCRs were present in many individuals. Because counts were too low, roughly 17 rarely observed V segments, including chromosome 9 orphons, were left out of the earlier analysis of some 600 of the donors. Immune exposure information for the cohort was limited to CMV serostatus. In a later analysis, HLA-associated TCR beta chains were found to be more clonally expanded and to have lower generation probabilities than equally common non-associated chains. A later analysis found that TCR association rates varied across HLA loci, with DRB1 alleles showing the most associated TCRs and HLA-C alleles the fewest. V-gene and J-gene trimming of TCR beta chains was associated with a missense DCLRE1C variant in a later genetic analysis, and the association was replicated in an independent cohort. The authors suggested that the approach could potentially be extended to other disease states and immunological phenotypes. Specific HLA alleles were associated with some 15,000 TCR beta sequences at a false discovery rate of 0.05 in a later analysis. The classifier was reported to diagnose cytomegalovirus status with high specificity and sensitivity in both the original cohort and the validation cohort. Strong co-occurrence of HLA alleles, especially DR and DQ, made assigning TCR associations to individual alleles difficult.

In total, about 650 healthy bone marrow donors made up the cohort. Cohort members were all nominally healthy when sampled, although unrecorded immune exposures were likely present. The donor tested CMV seropositive, placing the donor among the 310 or so seropositive members of the cohort. Every donor gave a peripheral blood sample, and the peripheral blood mononuclear cells from that sample were used for TCR beta sequencing. Genomic DNA was extracted from the blood cell samples with the Qiagen DNeasy Blood Extraction Kit. To prepare the library, the immunoSEQ multiplex PCR assay was applied. The multiplex PCR relied on a mix of 60 forward primers for TCR Vbeta segments and 13 reverse primers for TCR Jbeta segments. A multiplex PCR assay on genomic DNA amplified the CDR3 region of rearranged TCR beta genes. The Illumina HiSeq System was used to sequence the amplified TCR beta libraries as 87-base-pair reads. In the authors' own workflow: A later analysis counted about 80 million unique TCR beta chains across the 666 repertoires, and some 11 million of these chains were shared by at least two donors. Raw reads were error-corrected and collapsed into unique sequences with a nearest-neighbor algorithm that merged closely related sequences to remove PCR and sequencing errors. CDR3 sequences were aligned to IMGT reference sequences to assign V, D and J gene segments. For a sequence to be retained, at least a six-nucleotide match to both a V gene segment and a J gene segment was required. A rearrangement was called productive if the CDR3 had no stop codons and remained in frame with V and J, and every other rearrangement was called non-productive. Following IMGT convention, CDR3 was defined as the stretch from the second conserved V-encoded cysteine up to the conserved J-encoded phenylalanine. The earlier analysis of about 570 of the donors excluded any sequence lacking an unambiguous match to a single V gene segment. An earlier analysis of under 750 of the donors called V segments functional above 56.7% productive rearrangements and segregating when the between-donor standard deviation exceeded 5%. To diagnose cytomegalovirus status from the catalog of TCR beta chain sequences, a statistical classification framework was built. A later analysis assigned V and J genes by comparing TCR nucleotide sequences with IMGT/GENE-DB human TR gene sequences. A later analysis assigned CDR3 sequences and most-parsimonious VDJ recombination scenarios with the TCRdist pipeline. In a later analysis, every TCR beta chain was defined by the combination of its CDR3 amino acid sequence and its V-gene family, and reads without a unique V-gene family were dropped. A later analysis removed several hundred highly shared, low-generation-probability nucleotide sequences to deal with suspected cross-contamination and a sequencing artifact. For each public chain, a later analysis derived a clonal expansion index from normalized ranks of inferred template counts within each repertoire. In a later analysis, generation probabilities were computed with a VDJ recombination model fitted to out-of-frame rearrangements, and the resulting probabilities were checked against IGoR. A later analysis scored TCR-TCR, TCR-HLA and TCR-CMV co-occurrence with hypergeometric tests, applying a repertoire-size bias correction to TCR pairs. A later analysis estimated false discovery rates by permuting HLA or CMV assignments 20 times. In a later analysis, co-occurring TCRs were grouped with DBSCAN, and TCRdist sequence similarity was added when clustering was performed within HLA-allele-positive subsets. For co-occurrence clustering, repertoires with fewer than 30,000 or more than 120,000 public chains were excluded, along with roughly 5 repertoires with anomalous nucleotide sharing. TCRdb retrieved this table from immuneACCESS and kept in-frame rearrangements only. Not all clones are present; in checked studies, unresolved V genes account for under half, and no reason is known for the remainder. V and J calls and clone size are as listed in that table; D and trimming were resolved from the DNA. In this sample the table shows about 210,000 clones, 82% of which occur a single time. Roughly 5.5% of the sample is in the top ten clones.

Source material: PBMCs. The sequence links TRBV29-1 to TRBJ2-2; the D gene is perhaps TRBD2, on 5 matching bases. This receptor was taken from a man aged 40-55 years in good health and CMV-seropositive. The CDR3 reads as follows: CSVLSGANTGELFF. The sequence in DNA is TGCAGCGTCCTGAGCGGAGCGAACACCGGGGAGCTGTTTTTT.